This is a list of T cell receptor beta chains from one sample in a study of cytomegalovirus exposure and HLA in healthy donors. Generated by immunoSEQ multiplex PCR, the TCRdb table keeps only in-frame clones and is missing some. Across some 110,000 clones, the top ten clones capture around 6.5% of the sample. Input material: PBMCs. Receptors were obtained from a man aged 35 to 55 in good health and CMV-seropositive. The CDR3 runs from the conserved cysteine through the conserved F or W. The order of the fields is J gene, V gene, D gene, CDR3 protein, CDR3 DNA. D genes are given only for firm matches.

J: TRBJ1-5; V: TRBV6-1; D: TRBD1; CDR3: CASSDRPHTGGNQPQHF; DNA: TGTGCCAGCAGTGATCGGCCCCACACAGGGGGCAATCAGCCCCAGCATTTT
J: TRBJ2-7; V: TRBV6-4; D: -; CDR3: CASSARASDEQYF; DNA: TGTGCCAGCAGTGCCAGGGCATCTGACGAGCAGTACTTC
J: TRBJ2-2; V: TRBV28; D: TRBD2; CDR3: CASSVLPLTSGRNTGELFF; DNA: TGTGCCAGCAGTGTACTCCCCCTTACTAGCGGGAGGAACACCGGGGAGCTGTTTTTT
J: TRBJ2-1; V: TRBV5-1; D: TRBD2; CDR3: CASSPGLAGGYNEQFF; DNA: TGCGCCAGCAGCCCGGGACTAGCGGGAGGGTACAATGAGCAGTTCTTC
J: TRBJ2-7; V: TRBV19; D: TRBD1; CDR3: CASSAETGSQYF; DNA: TGTGCCAGTAGTGCCGAGACAGGGTCGCAGTACTTC
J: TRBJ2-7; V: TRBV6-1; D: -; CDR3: CASSNSFGTYEQYF; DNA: TGTGCCAGCAGTAACTCCTTCGGTACCTACGAGCAGTACTTC
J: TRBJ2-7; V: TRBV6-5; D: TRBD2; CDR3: CASSVAGGSEQYF; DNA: TGTGCCAGCAGTGTTGCGGGGGGATCCGAGCAGTACTTC
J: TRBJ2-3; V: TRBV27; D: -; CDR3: CASSLSAGSTDTQYF; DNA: TGTGCCAGCAGTTTATCTGCGGGAAGCACAGATACGCAGTATTTT
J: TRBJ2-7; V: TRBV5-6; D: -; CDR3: CASSPYLRDKGAYEQYF; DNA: TGTGCCAGCAGCCCCTACCTCCGGGACAAGGGGGCCTACGAGCAGTACTTC
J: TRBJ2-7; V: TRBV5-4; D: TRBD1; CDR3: CASSLRTGDYEQYF; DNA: TGTGCCAGCAGCTTGCGGACAGGAGACTACGAGCAGTACTTC
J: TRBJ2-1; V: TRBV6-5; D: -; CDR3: CASSYLESSYNEQFF; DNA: TGTGCCAGCAGTTACCTGGAGAGCTCCTACAATGAGCAGTTCTTC
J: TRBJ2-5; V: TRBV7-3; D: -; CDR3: CASSLIGGLETQYF; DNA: TGTGCCAGCAGCTTAATTGGGGGACTAGAGACCCAGTACTTC
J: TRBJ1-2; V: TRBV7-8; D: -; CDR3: CASSQTDRFYGYTF; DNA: TGTGCCAGCAGCCAAACCGACAGGTTCTATGGCTACACCTTC
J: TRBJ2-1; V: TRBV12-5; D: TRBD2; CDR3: CASDRAGGPSNEQFF; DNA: TGTGCTAGTGACCGGGCGGGAGGGCCGTCCAATGAGCAGTTCTTC
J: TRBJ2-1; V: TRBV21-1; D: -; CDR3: CASSKASGRAGNEQFF; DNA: TGTGCCAGCAGCAAAGCTAGCGGCCGCGCAGGGAATGAGCAGTTCTTC
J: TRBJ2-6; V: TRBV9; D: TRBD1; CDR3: CASSRQTTGTGGGVGSGANVLTF; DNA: TGTGCCAGCAGCCGACAGACGACCGGGACAGGAGGGGGCGTTGGCTCTGGGGCCAACGTCCTGACTTTC
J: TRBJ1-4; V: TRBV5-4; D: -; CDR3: CASSLKGDEKLFF; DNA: TGTGCCAGCAGCTTGAAAGGGGATGAAAAACTGTTTTTT
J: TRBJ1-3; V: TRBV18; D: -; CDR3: CASSPASVRGNTIYF; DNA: TGTGCCAGCTCACCTGCTTCAGTGCGGGGAAACACCATATATTTT
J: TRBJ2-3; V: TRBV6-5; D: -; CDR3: CASSRNQGGTDTQYF; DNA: TGTGCCAGCAGTAGGAACCAAGGGGGCACAGATACGCAGTATTTT
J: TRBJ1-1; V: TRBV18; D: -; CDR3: CASSPGAANTEAFF; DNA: TGTGCCAGCTCACCAGGGGCCGCGAACACTGAAGCTTTCTTT
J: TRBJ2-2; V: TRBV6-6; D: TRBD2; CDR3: CASRGTSGLGGELFF; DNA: TGTGCCAGCAGGGGGACTAGCGGGTTAGGTGGGGAGCTGTTTTTT
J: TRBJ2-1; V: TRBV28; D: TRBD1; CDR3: CASSSSGTVIYNEQFF; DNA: TGTGCCAGCAGTTCGTCCGGGACAGTTATCTACAATGAGCAGTTCTTC
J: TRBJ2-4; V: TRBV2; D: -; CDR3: CASRRLVSKNIQYF; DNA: TGTGCCAGCAGGCGACTAGTATCCAAAAACATTCAGTACTTC
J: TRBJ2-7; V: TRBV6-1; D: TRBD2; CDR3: CASRLWGRGSYEQYF; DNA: TGTGCCAGCAGACTTTGGGGGAGGGGCTCCTACGAGCAGTACTTC
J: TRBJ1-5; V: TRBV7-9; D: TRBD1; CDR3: CASSPGQAVLGQPQHF; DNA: TGTGCCAGCAGCCCGGGACAGGCAGTTTTAGGTCAGCCCCAGCATTTT
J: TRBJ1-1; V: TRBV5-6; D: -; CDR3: CASSPPRALAEAFF; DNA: TGTGCCAGCAGCCCCCCGCGAGCCCTCGCTGAAGCTTTCTTT
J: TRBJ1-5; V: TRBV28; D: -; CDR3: CASSFRDRWGRPQHF; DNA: TGTGCCAGCAGTTTCAGGGATCGTTGGGGGCGACCCCAGCATTTT
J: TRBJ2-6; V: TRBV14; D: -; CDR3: CASRSAAPERRANVLTF; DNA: TGTGCCAGCAGATCGGCGGCCCCAGAGAGGAGGGCCAACGTCCTGACTTTC
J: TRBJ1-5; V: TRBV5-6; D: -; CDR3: CASSLGRGQPQHF; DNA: TGTGCCAGCAGCTTGGGCAGGGGACAGCCCCAGCATTTT
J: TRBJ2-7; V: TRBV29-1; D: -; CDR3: CSAIRGPRDRNYEQYF; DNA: TGCAGCGCAATAAGGGGTCCCCGTGATCGAAACTACGAGCAGTACTTC
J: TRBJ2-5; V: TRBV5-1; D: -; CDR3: CASSLGGAGRQETQYF; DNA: TGCGCCAGCAGCTTGGGTGGAGCGGGTCGGCAAGAGACCCAGTACTTC
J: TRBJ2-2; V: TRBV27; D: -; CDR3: CASSSLSLGTGELFF; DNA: TGTGCCAGCAGTTCCTTGTCCCTCGGTACCGGGGAGCTGTTTTTT
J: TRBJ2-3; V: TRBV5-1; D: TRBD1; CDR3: CASSLDRGLTQYF; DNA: TGCGCCAGCAGCTTGGACAGGGGGCTAACGCAGTATTTT
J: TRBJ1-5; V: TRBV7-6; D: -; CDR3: CASSLRTGQPQHF; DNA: TGTGCCAGCAGCTTAAGGACGGGACAGCCCCAGCATTTT
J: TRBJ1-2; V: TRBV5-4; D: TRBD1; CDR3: CASSVTGDHYGYTF; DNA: TGTGCCAGCAGCGTTACAGGGGACCACTATGGCTACACCTTC
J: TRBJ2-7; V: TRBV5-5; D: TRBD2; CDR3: CASSLRSIAGGPVYEQYF; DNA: TGTGCCAGCAGCCTCCGATCAATAGCGGGAGGGCCTGTTTACGAGCAGTACTTC
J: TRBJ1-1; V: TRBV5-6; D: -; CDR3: CASSLASGNTEAFF; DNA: TGTGCCAGCAGCTTGGCGTCGGGGAACACTGAAGCTTTCTTT
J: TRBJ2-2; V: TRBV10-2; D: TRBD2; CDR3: CASSGTSGTGELFF; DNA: TGCGCCAGCAGTGGGACTAGCGGCACCGGGGAGCTGTTTTTT
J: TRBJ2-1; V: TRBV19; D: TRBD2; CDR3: CASSLGSGSTDEQFF; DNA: TGTGCCAGTTCCTTGGGGAGCGGGAGTACAGATGAGCAGTTCTTC
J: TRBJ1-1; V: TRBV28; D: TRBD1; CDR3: CASSRTGVNTEAFF; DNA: TGTGCCAGCAGTCGGACAGGGGTGAACACTGAAGCTTTCTTT